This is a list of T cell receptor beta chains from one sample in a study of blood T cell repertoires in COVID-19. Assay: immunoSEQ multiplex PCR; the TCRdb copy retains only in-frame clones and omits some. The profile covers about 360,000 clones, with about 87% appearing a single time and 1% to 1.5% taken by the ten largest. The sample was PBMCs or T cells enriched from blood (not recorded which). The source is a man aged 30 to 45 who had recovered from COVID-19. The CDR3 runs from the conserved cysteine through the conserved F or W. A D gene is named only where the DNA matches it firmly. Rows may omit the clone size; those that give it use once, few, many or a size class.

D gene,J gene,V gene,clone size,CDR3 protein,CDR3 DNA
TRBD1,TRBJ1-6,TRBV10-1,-,CASQTGGASPLHF,TGCGCCAGCCAGACAGGGGGTGCGTCACCCCTCCACTTT
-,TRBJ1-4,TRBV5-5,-,CASSLGGTGINEKLFF,TGTGCCAGCAGCTTGGGGGGAACAGGCATTAATGAAAAACTGTTTTTT
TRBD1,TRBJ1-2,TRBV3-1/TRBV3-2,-,CASSDPGQAFYGYTF,TGTGCCAGCAGTGATCCGGGACAGGCTTTCTATGGCTACACCTTC
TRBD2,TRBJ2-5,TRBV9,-,CASSVAAGGRETQYF,TGTGCCAGCAGCGTAGCAGCGGGGGGGCGGGAGACCCAGTACTTC
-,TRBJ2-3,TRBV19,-,CASTIRGGDTQYF,TGTGCCAGTACCATACGGGGAGGAGATACGCAGTATTTT
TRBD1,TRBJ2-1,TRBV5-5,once,CASSSPAGGYEQFF,TGTGCCAGCAGCTCCCCCGCAGGGGGCTATGAGCAGTTCTTC
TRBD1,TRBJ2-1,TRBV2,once,CASRSGTGAWNEQFF,TGTGCCAGCAGGTCCGGGACAGGGGCTTGGAATGAGCAGTTCTTC
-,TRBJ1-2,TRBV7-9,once,CASRPIVGGYTF,TGTGCCAGCAGGCCTATTGTCGGTGGCTACACCTTC
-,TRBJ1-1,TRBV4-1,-,CASSQGGPGRIWNTEAFF,TGCGCCAGCAGCCAAGGGGGGCCTGGACGAATATGGAACACTGAAGCTTTCTTT
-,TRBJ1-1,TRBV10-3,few,CAIRSGQRNTEAFF,TGTGCCATCAGATCGGGACAAAGAAACACTGAAGCTTTCTTT
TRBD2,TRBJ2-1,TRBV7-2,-,CASSSQTSGEQFF,TGTGCCAGCAGCTCTCAGACTAGCGGGGAGCAGTTCTTC
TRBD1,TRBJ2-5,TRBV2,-,CASSDRDRGSKETQYF,TGTGCCAGCAGTGACCGGGACAGGGGTTCAAAAGAGACCCAGTACTTC
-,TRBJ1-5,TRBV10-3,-,CAISAGDYNQPQHF,TGTGCCATCAGTGCGGGGGATTACAATCAGCCCCAGCATTTT
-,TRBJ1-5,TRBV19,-,CASGNGQINQPQHF,TGTGCCAGCGGAAACGGACAGATCAATCAGCCCCAGCATTTT
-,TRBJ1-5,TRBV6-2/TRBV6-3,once,CASSYPVARQQWQPQHF,TGTGCCAGCAGTTACCCGGTGGCCAGGCAGCAGTGGCAGCCCCAGCATTTT
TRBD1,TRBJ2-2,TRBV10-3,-,CAITQGAGGELFF,TGTGCCATTACCCAGGGGGCAGGCGGGGAGCTGTTTTTT
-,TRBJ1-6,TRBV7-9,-,CASSLGLFNSPLHF,TGTGCCAGCAGCTTAGGGCTGTTTAATTCACCCCTCCACTTT
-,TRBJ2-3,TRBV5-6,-,CASSSTSVGTDTQYF,TGTGCCAGCAGCTCCACTAGTGTGGGGACAGATACGCAGTATTTT
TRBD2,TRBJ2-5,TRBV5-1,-,CASSLAGAGDLQETQYF,TGCGCCAGCAGCTTGGCCGGGGCGGGGGATTTACAAGAGACCCAGTACTTC
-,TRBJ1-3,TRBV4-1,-,CASSQEAVADAVPIYF,TGCGCCAGCAGCCAAGAAGCAGTAGCGGACGCGGTGCCCATATATTTT
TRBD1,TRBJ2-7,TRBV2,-,CASSGGDRGEQYF,TGTGCCAGCAGTGGGGGGGACAGGGGCGAGCAGTACTTC
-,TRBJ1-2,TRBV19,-,CASSRGMRERKYGYTF,TGTGCCAGTAGTAGGGGGATGCGGGAGCGGAAATATGGCTACACCTTC
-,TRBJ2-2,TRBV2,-,CASTTTSLVTGELFF,TGTGCCAGCACGACTACCTCTTTGGTCACCGGGGAGCTGTTTTTT
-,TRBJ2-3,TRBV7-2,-,CASSSLPTDTQYF,TGTGCCAGCAGCTCCCTTCCCACAGATACGCAGTATTTT
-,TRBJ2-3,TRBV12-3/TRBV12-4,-,CASSLGQRQYF,TGTGCCAGCAGCCTTGGACAGAGGCAGTATTTT
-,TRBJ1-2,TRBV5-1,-,CASSAGHAANYGYTF,TGCGCCAGCAGCGCAGGACACGCAGCTAACTATGGCTACACCTTC
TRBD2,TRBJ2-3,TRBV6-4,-,CASSDSSGGATDTQYF,TGTGCCAGCAGTGACTCGAGCGGGGGGGCCACAGATACGCAGTATTTT
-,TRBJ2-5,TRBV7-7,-,CASSSERGETQYF,TGTGCTAGCTCGTCCGAAAGGGGGGAGACCCAGTACTTC
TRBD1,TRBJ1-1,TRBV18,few,CASSPEGANTEAFF,TGTGCCAGCTCACCAGAGGGGGCGAACACTGAAGCTTTCTTT
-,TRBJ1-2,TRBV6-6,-,CASSSPGEGYGYTF,TGTGCCAGCAGTTCGCCGGGGGAGGGCTATGGCTACACCTTC
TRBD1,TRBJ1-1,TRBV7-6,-,CASSADRGNTEAFF,TGTGCCAGCAGCGCGGACAGGGGAAACACTGAAGCTTTCTTT
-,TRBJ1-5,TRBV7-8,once,CASSLVSNGNQPQHF,TGTGCCAGCAGCTTAGTTAGTAACGGGAATCAGCCCCAGCATTTT
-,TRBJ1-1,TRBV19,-,CASSPMGGAKTEAFF,TGTGCCAGTAGCCCCATGGGAGGGGCGAAGACTGAAGCTTTCTTT
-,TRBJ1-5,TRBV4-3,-,CASSQDAGVDQPQHF,TGCGCCAGCAGCCAAGATGCCGGGGTCGATCAGCCCCAGCATTTT
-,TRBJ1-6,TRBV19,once,CASNNLEFVNSPLHF,TGTGCCAGTAACAACCTGGAGTTTGTCAATTCACCCCTCCACTTT
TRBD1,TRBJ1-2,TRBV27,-,CASSTDRGTGGYTF,TGTGCCAGCAGCACGGACAGGGGGACGGGTGGCTACACCTTC
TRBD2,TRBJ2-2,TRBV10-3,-,CAINPSGRDTGELFF,TGTGCCATCAATCCTAGCGGGCGGGACACCGGGGAGCTGTTTTTT
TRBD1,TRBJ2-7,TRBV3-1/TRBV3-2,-,CASSQDRTWTYEQYF,TGTGCCAGCAGCCAGGACAGGACTTGGACCTACGAGCAGTACTTC
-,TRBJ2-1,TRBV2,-,CASSNDGGSYNEQFF,TGTGCCAGCAGTAATGACGGGGGTTCCTACAATGAGCAGTTCTTC
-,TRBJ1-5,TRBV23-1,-,CASSQGTFPNQPQHF,TGCGCCAGCAGTCAAGGGACATTTCCAAATCAGCCCCAGCATTTT
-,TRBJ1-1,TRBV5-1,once,CASSATGGNTEAFF,TGCGCCAGCAGCGCCACGGGGGGGAACACTGAAGCTTTCTTT
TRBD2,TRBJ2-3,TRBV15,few,CATSERGTSYLDTQYF,TGTGCCACCAGCGAACGGGGGACTAGCTACCTAGATACGCAGTATTTT
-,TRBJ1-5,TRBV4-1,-,CASSQEDSYQPQHF,TGCGCCAGCAGCCAAGAAGACAGCTATCAGCCCCAGCATTTT
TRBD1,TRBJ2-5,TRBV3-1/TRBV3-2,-,CASSQTPGQSTGTQYF,TGTGCCAGCAGCCAAACACCGGGACAGAGCACAGGGACCCAGTACTTC